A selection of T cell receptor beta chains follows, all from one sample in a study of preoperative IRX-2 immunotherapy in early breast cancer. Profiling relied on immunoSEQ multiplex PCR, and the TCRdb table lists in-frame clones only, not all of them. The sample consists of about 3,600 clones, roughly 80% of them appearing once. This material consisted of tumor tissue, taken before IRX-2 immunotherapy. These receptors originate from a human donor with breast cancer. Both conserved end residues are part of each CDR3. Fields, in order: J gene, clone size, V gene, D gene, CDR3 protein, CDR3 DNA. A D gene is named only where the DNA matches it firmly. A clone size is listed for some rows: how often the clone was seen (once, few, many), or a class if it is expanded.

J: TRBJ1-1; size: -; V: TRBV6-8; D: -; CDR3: CASSYGRMNTEAFF; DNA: TGTGCCAGCAGTTACGGGCGGATGAACACTGAAGCTTTCTTT
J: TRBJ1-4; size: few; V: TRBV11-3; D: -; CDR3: CASSLQGGVTNEKLFF; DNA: TGTGCCAGCAGCCTCCAAGGAGGGGTGACTAATGAAAAACTGTTTTTT
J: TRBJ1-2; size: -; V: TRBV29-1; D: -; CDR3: CSVRTIYHRNPRGYTF; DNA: TGCAGCGTTCGAACGATCTATCACAGAAATCCTCGTGGCTACACCTTC
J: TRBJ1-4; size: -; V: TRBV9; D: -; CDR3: CASSELGRGNEKLFF; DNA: TGTGCCAGCAGTGAATTGGGGCGCGGGAATGAAAAACTGTTTTTT
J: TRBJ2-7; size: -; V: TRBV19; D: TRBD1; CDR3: CASSRTTGGAEAYEQYF; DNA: TGTGCCAGTAGCCGTACTACAGGGGGCGCCGAGGCCTACGAGCAGTACTTC
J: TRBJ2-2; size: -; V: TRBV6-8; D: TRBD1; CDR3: CASTTRTGGLNTGELFF; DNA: TGTGCCAGCACCACAAGGACAGGGGGCCTCAACACCGGGGAGCTGTTTTTT
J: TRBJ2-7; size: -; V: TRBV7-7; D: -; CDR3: CASSLVRVWAGPPEEYF; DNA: TGTGCCAGCAGCTTAGTTCGGGTATGGGCAGGTCCTCCCGAGGAGTACTTC
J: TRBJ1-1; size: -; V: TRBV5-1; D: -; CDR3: CASSLGGSNTEAFF; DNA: TGCGCCAGCAGCTTGGGAGGGTCGAACACTGAAGCTTTCTTT
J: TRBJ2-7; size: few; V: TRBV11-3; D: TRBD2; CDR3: CASSPMTSGRLSSYEQYF; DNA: TGTGCCAGCAGCCCGATGACTAGCGGGAGGTTAAGCTCCTACGAGCAGTACTTC
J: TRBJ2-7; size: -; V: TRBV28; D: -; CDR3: CASSIPGTLGEQYF; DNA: TGTGCCAGCAGTATACCCGGGACGTTGGGCGAGCAGTACTTC
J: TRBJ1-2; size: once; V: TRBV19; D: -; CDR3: CASSMSGNYGYTF; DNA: TGTGCCAGTAGTATGTCCGGGAACTATGGCTACACCTTC
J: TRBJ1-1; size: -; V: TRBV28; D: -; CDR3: CASSNTGMNTEAFF; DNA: TGTGCCAGCAGTAACACAGGGATGAACACTGAAGCTTTCTTT
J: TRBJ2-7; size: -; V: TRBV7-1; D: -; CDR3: CASSLDSAGHYEQYF; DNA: TGTGCCAGCAGCTTAGATTCAGCGGGACACTACGAGCAGTACTTC
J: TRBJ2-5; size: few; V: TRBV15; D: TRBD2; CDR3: CATSEGLTQETQYF; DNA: TGTGCCACCAGCGAGGGACTAACGCAAGAGACCCAGTACTTC
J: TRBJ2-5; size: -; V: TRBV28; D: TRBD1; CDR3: CASSKGLPGQGFQETQYF; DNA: TGTGCCAGCAGTAAAGGGCTGCCGGGACAGGGGTTCCAAGAGACCCAGTACTTC